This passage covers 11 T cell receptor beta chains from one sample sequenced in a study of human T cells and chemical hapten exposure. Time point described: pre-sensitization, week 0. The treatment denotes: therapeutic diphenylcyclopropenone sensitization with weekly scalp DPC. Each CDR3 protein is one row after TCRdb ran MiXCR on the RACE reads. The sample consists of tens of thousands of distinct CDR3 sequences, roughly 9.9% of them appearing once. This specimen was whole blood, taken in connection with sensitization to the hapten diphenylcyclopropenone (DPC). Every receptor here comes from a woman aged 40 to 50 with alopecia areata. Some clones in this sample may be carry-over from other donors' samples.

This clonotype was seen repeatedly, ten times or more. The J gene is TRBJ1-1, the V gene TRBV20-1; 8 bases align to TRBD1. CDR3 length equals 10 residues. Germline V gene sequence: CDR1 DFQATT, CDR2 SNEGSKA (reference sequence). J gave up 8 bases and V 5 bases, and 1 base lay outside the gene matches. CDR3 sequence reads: CSAGDREAFF. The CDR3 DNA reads TGCAGTGCTGGGGACAGGGAAGCTTTCTTT.

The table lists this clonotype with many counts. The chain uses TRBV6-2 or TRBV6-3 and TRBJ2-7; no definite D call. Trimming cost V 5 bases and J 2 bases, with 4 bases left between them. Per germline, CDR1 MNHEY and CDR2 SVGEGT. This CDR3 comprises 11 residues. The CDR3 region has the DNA TGTGCCAGCAGTGACACCTACGAGCAGTACTTC. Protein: CASSDTYEQYF.

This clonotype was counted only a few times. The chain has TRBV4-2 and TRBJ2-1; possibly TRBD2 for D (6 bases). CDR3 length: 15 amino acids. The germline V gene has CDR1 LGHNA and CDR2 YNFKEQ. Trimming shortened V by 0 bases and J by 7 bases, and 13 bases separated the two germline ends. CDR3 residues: CASSQDLLALNEQFF. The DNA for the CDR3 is TGTGCCAGCAGCCAAGATTTACTAGCTTTGAATGAGCAGTTCTTC.

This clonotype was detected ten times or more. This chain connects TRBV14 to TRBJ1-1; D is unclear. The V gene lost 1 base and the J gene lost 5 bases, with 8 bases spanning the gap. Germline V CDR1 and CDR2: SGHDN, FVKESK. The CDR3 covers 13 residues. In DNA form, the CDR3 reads TGTGCCAGCAGCCAAGGCCTTAGGACTGAAGCTTTCTTT. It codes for CASSQGLRTEAFF.

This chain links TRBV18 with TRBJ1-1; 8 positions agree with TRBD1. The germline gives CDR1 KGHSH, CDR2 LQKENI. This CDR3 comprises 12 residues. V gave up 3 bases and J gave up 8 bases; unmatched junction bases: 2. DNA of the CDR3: TGTGCCAGCTCACCGGACAGGGCCGAAGCTTTCTTT. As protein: CASSPDRAEAFF.

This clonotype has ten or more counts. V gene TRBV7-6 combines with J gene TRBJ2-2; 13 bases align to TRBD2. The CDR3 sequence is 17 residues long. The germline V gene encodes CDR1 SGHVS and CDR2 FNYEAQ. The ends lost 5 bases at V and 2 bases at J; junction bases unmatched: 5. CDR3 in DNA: TGTGCCAGCAGCCCGGGACTAGCGGGGCTAAACACCGGGGAGCTGTTTTTT. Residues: CASSPGLAGLNTGELFF.

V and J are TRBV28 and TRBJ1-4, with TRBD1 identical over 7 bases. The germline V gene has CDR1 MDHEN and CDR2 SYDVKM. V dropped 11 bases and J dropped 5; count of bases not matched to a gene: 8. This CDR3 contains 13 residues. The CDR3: CAGWDSVNEKLFF. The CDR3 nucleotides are TGTGCCGGTTGGGACAGCGTAAATGAAAAACTGTTTTTT. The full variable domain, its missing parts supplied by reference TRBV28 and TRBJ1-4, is DVKVTQSSRYLVKRTGEKVFLECVQDMDHENMFWYRQDPGLGLRLIYFSYDVKMKEKGDIPEGYSVSREKKERFSLILESASTNQTSMYLCAGWDSVNEKLFFGSGTQLSVL.

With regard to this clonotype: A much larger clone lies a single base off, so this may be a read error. The CDR3 region has the DNA TGTGCCGGCGCAGACAGCATGAACACTGAAGCTTTCTTT. Amino acid sequence: CAGADSMNTEAFF. The chain has TRBV18 and TRBJ1-1, with a tentative D call TRBD1 (5 bases). The CDR3 contains 13 residues. Germline-derived CDR1 and CDR2 are KGHSH and LQKENI. Trimming pared 11 bases from V and 0 bases from J, leaving 13 bases between.

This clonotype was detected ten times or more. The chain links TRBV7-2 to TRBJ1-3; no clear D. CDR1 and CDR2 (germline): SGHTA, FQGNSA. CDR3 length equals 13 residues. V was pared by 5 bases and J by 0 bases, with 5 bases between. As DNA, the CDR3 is TGTGCCAGCAGCCCTCCCTCTGGAAACACCATATATTTT. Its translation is CASSPPSGNTIYF.

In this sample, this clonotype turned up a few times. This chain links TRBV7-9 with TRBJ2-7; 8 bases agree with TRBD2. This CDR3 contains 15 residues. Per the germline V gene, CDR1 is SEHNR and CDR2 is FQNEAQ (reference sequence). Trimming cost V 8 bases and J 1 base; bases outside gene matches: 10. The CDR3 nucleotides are TGTGCCAGCGGGCCGAGCGGGGGCCTTTCCTACGAGCAGTACTTC. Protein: CASGPSGGLSYEQYF.

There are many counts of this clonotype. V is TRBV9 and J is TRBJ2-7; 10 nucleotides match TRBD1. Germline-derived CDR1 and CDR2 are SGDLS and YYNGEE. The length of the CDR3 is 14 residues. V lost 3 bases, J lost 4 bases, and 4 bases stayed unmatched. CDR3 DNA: TGTGCCAGCAGCGCCCGGGACAGGGGTTACGAGCAGTACTTC. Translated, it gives CASSARDRGYEQYF.